Listed here are 17 T cell receptor beta chains from one sample, sequenced in a study of PD-1 blockade in classical Hodgkin lymphoma. Some clones are missing from TCRdb's copy, which holds only in-frame ones; the method was immunoSEQ multiplex PCR. Of roughly 40,000 clones in the sample, 55% to 75% are singletons; the top ten hold roughly 3.1%. Each of the patients experienced relapse following autologous stem cell transplantation, and their brentuximab vedotin exposure differed. The specimen comprised peripheral blood mononuclear cells (PBMCs), sampled at baseline. These receptors all stem from a human donor with classical Hodgkin lymphoma.

In its sample, this clone was seen a few times. The chain is built from TRBV9 and TRBJ2-1, with D hard to call. V was pared by 0 bases and J by 2 bases, with 9 bases between. The CDR3 is made up of 15 amino acids. The germline V gene encodes CDR1 SGDLS and CDR2 YYNGEE. The CDR3: CASSVETAAYNEQFF. DNA of the CDR3: TGTGCCAGCAGCGTAGAAACGGCGGCCTACAATGAGCAGTTCTTC.

The chain has TRBV28 and TRBJ2-3; possible D gene TRBD1, 5 bases. CDR1 MDHEN and CDR2 SYDVKM come from the germline V gene. CDR3 length: 14 amino acids. Deletions cut 5 bases from V and 2 bases from J, with 11 bases between. CDR3 sequence reads: CASSADIVTDTQYF. The CDR3 DNA reads as TGTGCCAGCAGTGCGGACATAGTCACAGATACGCAGTATTTT.

The rearrangement uses TRBV4-3 and TRBJ1-1; 8 bases line up with TRBD1. Per germline, CDR1 LGHNA and CDR2 YSLEER. The CDR3 has 16 residues. V shed 1 base and J 10 bases; nucleotides not matched to a gene: 14. Written as DNA, the CDR3 is TGCGCCAGCAGCCAAGGGATGGCAGGGGGCAGGATGGGAGCTTTCTTT. This translates into CASSQGMAGGRMGAFF.

The rearrangement uses TRBV4-3 and TRBJ2-3; D might be TRBD2 (5 bases). CDR1 is LGHNA, CDR2 YSLEER, per germline. The CDR3 totals 17 residues. V lost 4 bases and J 2 bases, leaving 19 bases between the germline ends. The DNA of the CDR3 is TGCGCCAGCAGCCCACAAGACCTGAGGGTAAACACAGATACGCAGTATTTT. Its protein is CASSPQDLRVNTDTQYF.

The V and J genes are TRBV4-3 and TRBJ1-2; no reliable D call. The CDR3 spans 16 residues. The germline V gene has CDR1 LGHNA and CDR2 YSLEER. The V and J ends lost 1 base and 1 base respectively, with 13 bases between them. CDR3 sequence (DNA): TGCGCCAGCAGCCAAGTTACAGAAACCCTTAACTATGGCTACACCTTC. It specifies CASSQVTETLNYGYTF.

The chain uses TRBV29-1 and TRBJ2-7; 8 nucleotides match TRBD1. Unmatched junction bases numbered 4, after V lost 6 bases and J lost 3 bases. The V gene's germline CDR1 is SQVTM and CDR2 ANQGSEA. The CDR3 has 12 residues. For the CDR3, the DNA is TGCAGCGTCGATGGACAGGGCTACGAGCAGTACTTC. Protein product: CSVDGQGYEQYF.

The chain uses TRBV6-5 and TRBJ1-2; TRBD1 matches at 7 bases. The CDR3 is 14 residues long. Germline lookup yields CDR1 MNHEY and CDR2 SVGAGI. V lost 2 bases and J lost 4; bases outside the gene matches: 4. The CDR3 sequence: CASSYDRVAYGYTF. The CDR3 bases are TGTGCCAGCAGTTACGACAGGGTGGCCTATGGCTACACCTTC.

Note on this clone: One end of the junction fails to match germline, which may point to a read error. The chain joins TRBV9 to TRBJ1-3, with 9 positions matching TRBD1. The CDR3 loop spans 13 amino acids. Germline CDR1 reads SGDLS; CDR2 reads YYNGEE. The CDR3 region is CASSVDHRGRPFF. The CDR3 coding sequence is TGTGCCAGCAGCGTAGATCACAGGGGGCGTCCGTTTTTT.

This chain joins TRBV20-1 and TRBJ2-7, with D possibly being TRBD1 (5 bases). Trimming took off 3 bases at V and 5 bases at J, with 8 bases between the two ends. Germline CDR1 reads DFQATT; CDR2 reads SNEGSKA (reference sequence). The CDR3 length is 11 residues. CDR3 in DNA: TGCAGTGCTAGCAGGGAAAACGAGCAGTACTTC. It specifies CSASRENEQYF.

This clone has only a few counts. V gene TRBV7-8 combines with J gene TRBJ1-5, with D possibly TRBD1 on 6 matching bases. V lost 2 bases and J 3 bases, leaving 11 bases between the germline ends. Germline CDR1 SGHVS, CDR2 FQNEAQ. This CDR3 comprises 15 residues. In DNA, the CDR3 is TGTGCCAGCAGCTTACCAACAGGGATCAATCAGCCCCAGCATTTT. It yields the protein CASSLPTGINQPQHF.

CDR3 loop: CASSVGHRDTGSYGYTF. The CDR3, as DNA: TGTGCCAGCAGCGTCGGCCACCGGGACACCGGAAGCTATGGCTACACCTTC. The chain combines TRBV9 with TRBJ1-2; tentatively, D is TRBD1 (6 bases). Germline values: CDR1 SGDLS, CDR2 YYNGEE. The CDR3 consists of 17 residues. Trimming removed 2 bases from V and 4 bases from J, with 21 bases in between.

This clone was observed a few times. The gene calls are TRBV7-6 and TRBJ2-5; TRBD1 is a possible D gene (6 bases). V lost 0 bases and J lost 2, with 13 bases in between. Germline V gene lookup returns CDR1 SGHVS and CDR2 FNYEAQ. The CDR3 loop spans 16 amino acids. CDR3 nucleotides: TGTGCCAGCAGCTTAGCGGTCAGGACAGTACAAGAGACCCAGTACTTC. It specifies CASSLAVRTVQETQYF.

This clone was counted only a few times. The rearrangement joins TRBV7-3 to TRBJ2-6, with no clear D. Germline V lookup: CDR1 SGHTA, CDR2 FQGTGA. CDR3 length equals 15 residues. The germline V and J ends were trimmed by 0 bases and 0 bases, with 3 bases remaining between them. The CDR3 coding sequence is TGTGCCAGCAGCTTAACTCACTCTGGGGCCAACGTCCTGACTTTC. Protein sequence: CASSLTHSGANVLTF.

The chain couples TRBV27 to TRBJ2-1, with D hard to call. The CDR3 contains 15 residues. Germline V CDR1 and CDR2: MNHEY, SMNVEV (reference sequence). Deletions cut 7 bases from V and 1 base from J, with 14 bases between. CDR3 residues: CASINRADSYNEQFF. In nucleotides, the CDR3 is TGTGCCAGCATCAACCGGGCCGATTCCTACAATGAGCAGTTCTTC.

This chain connects TRBV7-2 to TRBJ1-2; 7 nucleotides agree with TRBD1. The CDR3 loop spans 15 amino acids. The V segment lost 2 bases and the J segment 3 bases; nucleotides outside the gene matches: 6. Germline V gene data show CDR1 as SGHTA and CDR2 as FQGNSA. The CDR3 nucleotides read TGTGCCAGCAGCTTACTGGTAGGGGGCGACTATGGCTACACCTTC. The encoded protein is CASSLLVGGDYGYTF.

This clone appeared a single time. The chain's CDR3 is CASSKGGSGNTIYF. The CDR3 nucleotides are TGTGCCAGCAGCAAGGGGGGATCTGGAAACACCATATATTTT. The chain carries TRBV5-4 and TRBJ1-3, with D possibly matching TRBD1 (6 bases). Germline V gives CDR1 SGHNT, CDR2 YYREEE (reference sequence). The V gene lost 4 bases and the J gene lost 1 base, with 9 bases spanning the gap. This CDR3 region has 14 residues.

The chain is built from TRBV5-1 and TRBJ2-3, with a possible D match to TRBD1 (6 bases). This CDR3 comprises 15 residues. The V gene lost 2 bases and the J gene lost 2 bases, with 12 bases spanning the gap. Germline-derived CDR1 and CDR2 are SGHRS and YFSETQ. CDR3 bases: TGCGCCAGCAGCTTAGGGACACCAATCACAGATACGCAGTATTTT. Residues: CASSLGTPITDTQYF.